One sample yielded the 10 T cell receptor beta chains listed below, sequenced in a study of early T cells in non-severe SARS-CoV-2 infection. Each CDR3 protein is one row after TCRdb ran MiXCR on the 5' RACE reads. The sample has fewer than 85,000 distinct CDR3 sequences, 11% seen once. Source: whole blood, taken at baseline. The receptor source for this set is an adult who was a healthcare worker with PCR-confirmed SARS-CoV-2 infection or an uninfected control (not recorded which).

This clonotype has only a few counts. The chain uses TRBV20-1 and TRBJ2-2; maybe TRBD1 (6 bases). Trimming pared 4 bases from V and 0 bases from J, leaving 9 bases between. Looked up from germline, CDR1 is DFQATT and CDR2 is SNEGSKA (reference sequence). The CDR3 consists of 14 residues. The CDR3 DNA follows: TGCAGTGCTACCGACAGGCCGAACACCGGGGAGCTGTTTTTT. Its protein product is CSATDRPNTGELFF.

The CDR3 bases are TGTGCCAGCAGTTTAATGGATACGCAGTATTTT. It encodes CASSLMDTQYF. This chain connects TRBV12-3 or TRBV12-4 to TRBJ2-3, with no clear D. The CDR3 totals 11 residues. With 2 bases removed from V and 6 bases from J, the gap between germline ends came to 3 bases.

The genes are TRBV25-1 and TRBJ2-1; 7 bases fit TRBD1. This CDR3 contains 13 residues. Germline V gives CDR1 MGHDK, CDR2 SYGVNS. Trimming cost V 6 bases and J 12 bases; bases outside gene matches: 11. The CDR3 reads CASRSGQEVGQFF. DNA of the CDR3: TGTGCCAGCAGATCAGGACAGGAAGTCGGGCAGTTCTTC.

The V gene is TRBV20-1, the J gene TRBJ2-5; 10 positions match TRBD2. Germline CDR1 is DFQATT and CDR2 is SNEGSKA (reference sequence). The V gene end was trimmed by 3 bases and the J gene end by 3 bases; junction bases not matched to a gene: 7. CDR3 length: 15 residues. The CDR3 sequence: CSASYSGGAEETQYF. The CDR3 DNA reads as TGCAGTGCTAGTTACAGCGGGGGGGCGGAAGAGACCCAGTACTTC.

This clonotype was counted only a few times. V usage is TRBV12-3 or TRBV12-4 and J usage is TRBJ2-1; 15 bases line up with TRBD2. The CDR3 is made up of 16 amino acids. Trimming took 7 bases from V and 6 from J; bases not matched to a gene: 7. CDR3 protein: CASIPGLAGGTNEQFF. The CDR3 nucleotides are TGTGCCAGCATACCGGGACTAGCGGGGGGTACCAATGAGCAGTTCTTC.

This clonotype has a handful of counts. The gene calls are TRBV6-2 or TRBV6-3 and TRBJ2-7; D is perhaps TRBD2 (6 bases). The CDR3 contains 12 residues. V lost 5 bases, J lost 10 bases, and 15 bases lay in between. CDR1 is MNHEY and CDR2 is SVGEGT in the germline V gene. The CDR3 region has the DNA TGTGCCAGCAGTAATATAGCGGAAAGACAGTACTTC. The encoded protein is CASSNIAERQYF.

This clonotype was counted between two and nine times. V is TRBV20-1 and J is TRBJ2-1; TRBD1 agrees at 8 bases. The germline CDR1 and CDR2 sequences are DFQATT and SNEGSKA (reference sequence). CDR3 length: 17 residues. V gave up 5 bases and J gave up 2 bases; unmatched junction bases: 14. The CDR3 spells CSAQRSDRVGPYNEQFF. The CDR3 nucleotides read TGCAGTGCTCAACGATCGGACAGGGTTGGTCCCTACAATGAGCAGTTCTTC.

This clonotype was seen at least ten times. The chain employs TRBV7-6 and TRBJ1-1; D is undetermined. The V gene's germline CDR1 is SGHVS and CDR2 FNYEAQ. This CDR3 region has 14 residues. Trimming cost V 5 bases and J 5 bases, with 15 bases left between them. In DNA form, the CDR3 reads TGTGCCAGCAGCCCCAACAACCTGAGAACTGAAGCTTTCTTT. Translated, it gives CASSPNNLRTEAFF.

This clonotype was observed a few times. The CDR3 bases are TGTGCCAGCAGCCGCGACAGAAGGGCCCGAGTGGAGACCCAGTACTTC. Its translation: CASSRDRRARVETQYF. The chain recombines TRBV5-6 with TRBJ2-5, with D tentatively TRBD1 (5 bases). Germline CDR1 and CDR2: SGHDT and YYEEEE. V lost 4 bases to trimming and J lost 5 bases, with 21 bases between them. The CDR3 contains 16 residues.

The V call is TRBV6-2 or TRBV6-3, the J call TRBJ2-1, with 8 bases matching TRBD1. V lost 6 bases to trimming and J lost 5 bases; unmatched junction nucleotides: 6. Germline V gene sequence: CDR1 MNHEY, CDR2 SVGEGT. CDR3 length: 14 residues. CDR3: CASSYGQGHNEQFF. In DNA, the CDR3 is TGTGCCAGCAGCTACGGACAGGGTCACAATGAGCAGTTCTTC.